The text below deals with one TCR beta chain. Source study methods: The authors estimated nucleated cell counts from reference gene primer amplification. Produced via immunoSEQ multiplex PCR; TCRdb's table is partial and in-frame only. V and J calls and clone size are given by that table; D and trimming were obtained from the DNA. The sample yields some 150,000 clones, around nine tenths seen once. This sample stems from a study of blood T cell repertoires in COVID-19. About the study: Both acute and convalescent COVID-19 samples were obtained from the United States, Italy and Spain.

The CDR3 has 15 residues. The germline V gene encodes CDR1 KGHSH and CDR2 LQKENI. V lost 2 bases, J lost 2 bases, and 12 bases lay in between. The gene calls are TRBV18 and TRBJ1-2, with a weak D call TRBD1 (5 bases). This sequence was found in a woman aged 60-75 years with acute or convalescent COVID-19. The specimen sequenced was peripheral blood. CDR3 DNA: TGTGCCAGCTCACCAGTCGACAGAGGAAACTATGGCTACACCTTC. Amino acids: CASSPVDRGNYGYTF.